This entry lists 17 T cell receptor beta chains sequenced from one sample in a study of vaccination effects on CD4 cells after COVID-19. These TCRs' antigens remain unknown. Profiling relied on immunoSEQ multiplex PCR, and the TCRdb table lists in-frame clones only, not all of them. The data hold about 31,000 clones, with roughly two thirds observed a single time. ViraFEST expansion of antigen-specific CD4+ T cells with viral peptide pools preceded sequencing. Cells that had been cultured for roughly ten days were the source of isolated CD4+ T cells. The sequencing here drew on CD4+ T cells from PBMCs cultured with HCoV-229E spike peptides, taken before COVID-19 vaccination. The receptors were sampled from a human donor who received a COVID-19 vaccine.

The CDR3 bases are TGTGCCAGCAGTTTCGGCTACGAGCAGTACTTC. Its protein is CASSFGYEQYF. The chain carries TRBV28 and TRBJ2-7; unclear D gene. Germline CDR1 reads MDHEN; CDR2 reads SYDVKM. V was shortened by 3 bases and J by 3 bases, with 3 bases between the two germline ends. This CDR3 has 11 amino acids.

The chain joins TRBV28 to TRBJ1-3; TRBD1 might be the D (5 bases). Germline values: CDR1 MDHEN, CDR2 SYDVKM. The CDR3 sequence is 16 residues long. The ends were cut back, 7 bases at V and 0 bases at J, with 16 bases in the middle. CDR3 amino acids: CASTAGGAYSGNTIYF. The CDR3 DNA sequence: TGTGCCAGCACCGCAGGCGGGGCATACTCTGGAAACACCATATATTTT. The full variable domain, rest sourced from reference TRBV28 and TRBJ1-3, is DVKVTQSSRYLVKRTGEKVFLECVQDMDHENMFWYRQDPGLGLRLIYFSYDVKMKEKGDIPEGYSVSREKKERFSLILESASTNQTSMYLCASTAGGAYSGNTIYFGEGSWLTVV.

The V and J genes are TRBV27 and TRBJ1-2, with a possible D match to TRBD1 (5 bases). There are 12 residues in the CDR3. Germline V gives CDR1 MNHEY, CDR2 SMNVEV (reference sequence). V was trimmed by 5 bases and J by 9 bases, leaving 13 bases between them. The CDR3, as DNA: TGTGCCAGCAGTCCGCGTGGGGGTAGCTACACCTTC. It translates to CASSPRGGSYTF.

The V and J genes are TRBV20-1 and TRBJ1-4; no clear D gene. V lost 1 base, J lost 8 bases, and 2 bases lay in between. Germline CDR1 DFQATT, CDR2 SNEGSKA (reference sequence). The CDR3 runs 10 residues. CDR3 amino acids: CSARGEKLFF. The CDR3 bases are TGCAGTGCTAGAGGGGAAAAACTGTTTTTT.

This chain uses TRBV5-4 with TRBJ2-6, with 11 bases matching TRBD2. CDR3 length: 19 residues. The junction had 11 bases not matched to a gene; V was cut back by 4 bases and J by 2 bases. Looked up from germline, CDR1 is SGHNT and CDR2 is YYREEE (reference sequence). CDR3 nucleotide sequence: TGTGCCAGCAGCCTTGACCGTACTAGCGGGAGTACTGGGGCCAACGTCCTGACTTTC. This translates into CASSLDRTSGSTGANVLTF.

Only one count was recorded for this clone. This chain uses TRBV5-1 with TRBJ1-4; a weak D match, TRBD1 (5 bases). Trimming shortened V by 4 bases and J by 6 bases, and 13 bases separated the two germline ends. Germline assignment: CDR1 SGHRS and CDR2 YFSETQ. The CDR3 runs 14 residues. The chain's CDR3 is CASSPGSGDEKLFF. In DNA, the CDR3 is TGCGCCAGCAGCCCAGGGTCGGGGGATGAAAAACTGTTTTTT. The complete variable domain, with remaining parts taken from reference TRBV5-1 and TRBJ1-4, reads KAGVTQTPRYLIKTRGQQVTLSCSPISGHRSVSWYQQTPGQGLQFLFEYFSETQRNKGNFPGRFSGRQFSNSRSEMNVSTLELGDSALYLCASSPGSGDEKLFFGSGTQLSVL.

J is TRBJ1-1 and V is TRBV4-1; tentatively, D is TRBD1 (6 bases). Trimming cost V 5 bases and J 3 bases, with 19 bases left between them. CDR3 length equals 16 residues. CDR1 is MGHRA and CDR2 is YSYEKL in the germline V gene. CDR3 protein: CASSKWGDKRDTEAFF. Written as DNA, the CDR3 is TGCGCCAGCAGCAAATGGGGGGACAAACGGGACACTGAAGCTTTCTTT.

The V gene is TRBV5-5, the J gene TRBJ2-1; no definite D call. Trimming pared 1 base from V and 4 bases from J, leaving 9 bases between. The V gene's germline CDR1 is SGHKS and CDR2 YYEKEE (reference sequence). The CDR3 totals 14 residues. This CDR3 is CASSLNTGYNEQFF. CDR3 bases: TGTGCCAGCAGCTTGAACACCGGTTACAATGAGCAGTTCTTC.

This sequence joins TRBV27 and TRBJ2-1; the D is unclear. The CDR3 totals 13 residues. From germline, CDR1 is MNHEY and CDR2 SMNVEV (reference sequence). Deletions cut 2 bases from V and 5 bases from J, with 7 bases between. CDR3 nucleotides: TGTGCCAGCAGTTTAAACCTCGACAATGAGCAGTTCTTC. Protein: CASSLNLDNEQFF.

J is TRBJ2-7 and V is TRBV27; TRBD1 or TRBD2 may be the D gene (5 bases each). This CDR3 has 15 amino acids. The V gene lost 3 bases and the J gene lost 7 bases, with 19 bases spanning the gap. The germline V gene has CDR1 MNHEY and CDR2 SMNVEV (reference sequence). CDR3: CASSFVEGLPGEQYF. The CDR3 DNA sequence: TGTGCCAGCAGTTTCGTTGAGGGGCTTCCGGGAGAGCAGTACTTC.

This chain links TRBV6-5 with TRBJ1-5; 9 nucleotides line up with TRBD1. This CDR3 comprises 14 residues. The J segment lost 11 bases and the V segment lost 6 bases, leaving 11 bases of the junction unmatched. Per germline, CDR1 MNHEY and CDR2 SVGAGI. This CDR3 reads CASRKIQGAGTQHF. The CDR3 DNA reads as TGTGCCAGCAGAAAAATACAGGGGGCTGGGACCCAGCATTTT.

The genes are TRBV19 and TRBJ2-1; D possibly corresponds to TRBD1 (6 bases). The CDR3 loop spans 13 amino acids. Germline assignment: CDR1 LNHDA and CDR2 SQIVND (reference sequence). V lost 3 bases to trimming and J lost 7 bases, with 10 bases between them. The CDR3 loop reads CASSIHQGNEQFF. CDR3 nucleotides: TGTGCCAGTAGTATTCACCAGGGGAATGAGCAGTTCTTC. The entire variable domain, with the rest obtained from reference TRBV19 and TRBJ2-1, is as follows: DGGITQSPKYLFRKEGQNVTLSCEQNLNHDAMYWYRQDPGQGLRLIYYSQIVNDFQKGDIAEGYSVSREKKESFPLTVTSAQKNPTAFYLCASSIHQGNEQFFGPGTRLTVL.

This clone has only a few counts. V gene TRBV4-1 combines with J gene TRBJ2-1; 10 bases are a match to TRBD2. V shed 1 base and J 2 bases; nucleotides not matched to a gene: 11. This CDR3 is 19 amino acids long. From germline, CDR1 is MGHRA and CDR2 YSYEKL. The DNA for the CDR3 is TGCGCCAGCAGCCAAGGAGCCGTTAGCGGGAGGCATACCTACAATGAGCAGTTCTTC. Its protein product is CASSQGAVSGRHTYNEQFF.

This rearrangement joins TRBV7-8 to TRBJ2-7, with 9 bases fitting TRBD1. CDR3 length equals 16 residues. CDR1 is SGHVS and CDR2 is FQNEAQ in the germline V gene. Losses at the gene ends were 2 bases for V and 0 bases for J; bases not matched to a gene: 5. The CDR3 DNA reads TGTGCCAGCAGCTTAACCCTGACAGGGGGCTCCTACGAGCAGTACTTC. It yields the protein CASSLTLTGGSYEQYF.

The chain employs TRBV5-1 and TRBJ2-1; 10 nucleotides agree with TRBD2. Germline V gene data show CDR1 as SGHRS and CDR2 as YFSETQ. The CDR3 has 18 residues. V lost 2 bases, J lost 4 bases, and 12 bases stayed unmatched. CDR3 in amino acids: CASSFLTLTSGLYNEQFF. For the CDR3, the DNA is TGCGCCAGCAGCTTCTTGACCCTGACTAGCGGGCTTTACAATGAGCAGTTCTTC.

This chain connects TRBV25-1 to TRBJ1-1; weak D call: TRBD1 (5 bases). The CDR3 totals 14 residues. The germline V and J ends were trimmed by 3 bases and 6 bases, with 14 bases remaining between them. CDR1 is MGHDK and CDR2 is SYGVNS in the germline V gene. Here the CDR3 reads CASSDPSGRSEAFF. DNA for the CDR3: TGTGCCAGCAGTGACCCCTCAGGGCGGTCTGAAGCTTTCTTT.

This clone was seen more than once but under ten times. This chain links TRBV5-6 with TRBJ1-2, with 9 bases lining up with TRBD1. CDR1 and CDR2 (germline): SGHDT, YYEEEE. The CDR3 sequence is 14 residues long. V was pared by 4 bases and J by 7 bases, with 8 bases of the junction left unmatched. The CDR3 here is CASSLRTGEGGYTF. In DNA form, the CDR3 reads TGTGCCAGCAGCCTCAGGACAGGGGAGGGTGGCTACACCTTC.